Detailed here is one T cell receptor beta chain. Germline-derived CDR1 and CDR2 are MNHEY and SVGAGI. V lost 6 bases and J lost 5; bases outside the gene matches: 10. The CDR3 runs to 14 residues. Some clones are missing from TCRdb's copy, which holds only in-frame ones; the method was immunoSEQ multiplex PCR. Of around 40,000 clones detected, more than 85% appear once; the ten largest clones hold 0.45% to 0.65%. The data were taken from a study of OX40 agonist ivuxolimab in advanced cancers. The chain joins TRBV6-5 to TRBJ2-7; 7 bases are a match to TRBD2. The receptor's source is an adult with an advanced solid tumor such as melanoma, head and neck, liver or kidney cancer. This material consisted of CD4+ or CD8+ T cells sorted from blood, taken in a trial of the OX40 agonist ivuxolimab. CDR3 amino acids: CASSRGDSRDEQYF. The DNA for the CDR3 is TGTGCCAGCAGCCGGGGGGACTCCCGGGACGAGCAGTACTTC.